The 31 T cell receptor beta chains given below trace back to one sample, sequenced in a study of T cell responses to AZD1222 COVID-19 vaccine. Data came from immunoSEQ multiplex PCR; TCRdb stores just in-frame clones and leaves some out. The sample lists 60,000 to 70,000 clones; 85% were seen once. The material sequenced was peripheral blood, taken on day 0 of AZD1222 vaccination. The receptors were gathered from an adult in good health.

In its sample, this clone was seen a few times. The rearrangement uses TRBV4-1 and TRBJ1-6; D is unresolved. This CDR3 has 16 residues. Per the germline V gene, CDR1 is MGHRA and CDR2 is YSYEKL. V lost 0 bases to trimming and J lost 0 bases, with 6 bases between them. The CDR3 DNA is TGCGCCAGCAGCCAAGAAAGAAGCTCCTATAATTCACCCCTCCACTTT. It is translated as CASSQERSSYNSPLHF.

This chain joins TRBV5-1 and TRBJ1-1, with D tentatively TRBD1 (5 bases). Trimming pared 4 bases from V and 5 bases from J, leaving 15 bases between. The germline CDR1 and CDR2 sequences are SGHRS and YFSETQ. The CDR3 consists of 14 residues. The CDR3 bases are TGCGCCAGCAGCCGGGGACGTGGGAGGACTGAAGCTTTCTTT. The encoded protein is CASSRGRGRTEAFF.

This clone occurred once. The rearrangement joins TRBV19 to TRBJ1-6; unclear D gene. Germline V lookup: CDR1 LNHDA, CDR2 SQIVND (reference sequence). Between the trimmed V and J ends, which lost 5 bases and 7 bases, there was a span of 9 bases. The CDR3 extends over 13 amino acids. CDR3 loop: CASSPAGNSPLHF. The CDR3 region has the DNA TGTGCCAGTAGTCCCGCCGGGAATTCACCCCTCCACTTT.

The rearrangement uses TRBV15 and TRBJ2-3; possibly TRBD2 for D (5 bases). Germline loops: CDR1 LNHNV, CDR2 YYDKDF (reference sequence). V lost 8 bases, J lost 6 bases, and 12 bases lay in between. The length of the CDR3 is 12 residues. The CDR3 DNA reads TGTGCCACCGGGATGAGGGAGGATACGCAGTATTTT. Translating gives CATGMREDTQYF.

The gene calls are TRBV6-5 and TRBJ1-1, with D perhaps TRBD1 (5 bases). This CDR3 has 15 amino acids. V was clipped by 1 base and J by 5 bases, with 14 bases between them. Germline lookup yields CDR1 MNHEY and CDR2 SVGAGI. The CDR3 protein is CASSYLSGVGTEAFF. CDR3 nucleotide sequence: TGTGCCAGCAGTTACTTATCGGGGGTAGGGACTGAAGCTTTCTTT.

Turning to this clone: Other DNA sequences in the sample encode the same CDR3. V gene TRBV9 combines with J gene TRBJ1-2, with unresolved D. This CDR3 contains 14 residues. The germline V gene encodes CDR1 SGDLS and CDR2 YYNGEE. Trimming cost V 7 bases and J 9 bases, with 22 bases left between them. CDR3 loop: CASRNKDDVSSYTF. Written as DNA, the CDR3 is TGTGCCAGCCGTAATAAAGACGACGTCTCAAGCTACACCTTC.

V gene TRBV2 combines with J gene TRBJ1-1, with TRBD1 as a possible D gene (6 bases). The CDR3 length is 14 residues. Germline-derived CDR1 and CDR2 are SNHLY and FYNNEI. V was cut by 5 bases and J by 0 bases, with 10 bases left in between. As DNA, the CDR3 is TGTGCCAGCAGTTACAGGGAGATGAACACTGAAGCTTTCTTT. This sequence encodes CASSYREMNTEAFF.

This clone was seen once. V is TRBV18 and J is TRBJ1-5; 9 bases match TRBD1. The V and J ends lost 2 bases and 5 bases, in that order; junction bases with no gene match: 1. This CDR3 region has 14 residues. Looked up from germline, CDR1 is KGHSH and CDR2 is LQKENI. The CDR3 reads CASSPGTGHQPQHF. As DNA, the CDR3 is TGTGCCAGCTCACCAGGGACAGGGCATCAGCCCCAGCATTTT.

The CDR3 DNA sequence: TGTGCCAGCAGCCAAGTCGGAAAGCCCCCGGGACGTGAGCAGTTCTTC. It encodes CASSQVGKPPGREQFF. This chain connects TRBV3-1 (or the pseudogene TRBV3-2) to TRBJ2-1, with D perhaps assigned TRBD1 or TRBD2 (5 bases each). The CDR3 loop spans 16 amino acids. V lost 1 base, J lost 9 bases, and 19 bases lay in between. Germline V gene sequence: CDR1 LGHDT, CDR2 YNNKEL (reference sequence).

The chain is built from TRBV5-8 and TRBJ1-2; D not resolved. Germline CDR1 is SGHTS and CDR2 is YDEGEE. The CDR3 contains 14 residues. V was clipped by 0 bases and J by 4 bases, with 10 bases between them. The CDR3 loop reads CASSLVEVTYGYTF. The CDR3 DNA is TGTGCCAGCAGCTTGGTGGAAGTTACCTATGGCTACACCTTC.

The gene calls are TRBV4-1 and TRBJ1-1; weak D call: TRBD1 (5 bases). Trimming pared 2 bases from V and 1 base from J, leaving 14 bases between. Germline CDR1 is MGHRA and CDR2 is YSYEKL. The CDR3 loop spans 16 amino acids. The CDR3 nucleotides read TGCGCCAGCAGCCAAAGGGAGGGGCACAAGAACACTGAAGCTTTCTTT. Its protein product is CASSQREGHKNTEAFF.

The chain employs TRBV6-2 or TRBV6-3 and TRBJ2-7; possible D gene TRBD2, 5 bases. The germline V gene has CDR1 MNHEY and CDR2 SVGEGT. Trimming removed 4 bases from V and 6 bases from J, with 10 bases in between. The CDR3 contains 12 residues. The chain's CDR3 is CASSSRGPEQYF. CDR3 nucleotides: TGTGCCAGCAGTTCCCGGGGTCCCGAGCAGTACTTC.

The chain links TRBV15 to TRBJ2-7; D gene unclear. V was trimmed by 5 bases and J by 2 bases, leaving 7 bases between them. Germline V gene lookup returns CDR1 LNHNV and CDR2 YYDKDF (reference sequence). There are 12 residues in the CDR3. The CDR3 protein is CATSGQTYEQYF. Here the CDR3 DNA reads TGTGCCACCAGCGGTCAGACCTACGAGCAGTACTTC.

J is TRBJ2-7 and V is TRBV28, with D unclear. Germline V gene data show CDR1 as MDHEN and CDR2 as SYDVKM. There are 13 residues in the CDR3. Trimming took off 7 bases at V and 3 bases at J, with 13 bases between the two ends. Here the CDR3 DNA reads TGTGCCAGCATGATGCGCGTAAGCTACGAGCAGTACTTC. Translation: CASMMRVSYEQYF.

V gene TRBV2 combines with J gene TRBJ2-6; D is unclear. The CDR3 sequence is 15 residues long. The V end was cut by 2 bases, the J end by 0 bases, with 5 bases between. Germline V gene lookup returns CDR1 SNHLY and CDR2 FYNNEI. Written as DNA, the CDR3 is TGTGCCAGCAGTGAAAGGCCCTCTGGGGCCAACGTCCTGACTTTC. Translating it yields CASSERPSGANVLTF. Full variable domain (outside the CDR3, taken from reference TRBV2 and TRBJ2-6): EPEVTQTPSHQVTQMGQEVILRCVPISNHLYFYWYRQILGQKVEFLVSFYNNEISEKSEIFDDQFSVERPDGSNFTLKIRSTKLEDSAMYFCASSERPSGANVLTFGAGSRLTVL.

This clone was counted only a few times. CDR3 sequence: CASSGIRRIEAFF. The CDR3, as DNA: TGTGCCAGCAGCGGTATTCGTCGGATTGAAGCTTTCTTT. The rearrangement links TRBV28 to TRBJ1-1; D remains unclear. The CDR3 runs 13 residues. CDR1 is MDHEN, CDR2 SYDVKM, per germline. Between the trimmed V and J ends, which lost 6 bases and 7 bases, there was a span of 15 bases.

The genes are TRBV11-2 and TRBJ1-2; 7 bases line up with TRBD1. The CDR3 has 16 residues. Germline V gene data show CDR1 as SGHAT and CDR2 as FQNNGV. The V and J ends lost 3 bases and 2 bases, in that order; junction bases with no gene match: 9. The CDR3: CASSFAPGGENYGYTF. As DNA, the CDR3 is TGTGCCAGCAGCTTTGCTCCAGGGGGGGAAAACTATGGCTACACCTTC.

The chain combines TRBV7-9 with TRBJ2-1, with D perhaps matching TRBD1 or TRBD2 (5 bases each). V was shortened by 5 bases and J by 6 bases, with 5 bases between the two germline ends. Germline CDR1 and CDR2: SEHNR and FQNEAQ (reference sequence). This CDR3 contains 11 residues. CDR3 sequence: CASSGGNEQFF. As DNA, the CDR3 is TGTGCCAGCAGCGGGGGCAATGAGCAGTTCTTC.

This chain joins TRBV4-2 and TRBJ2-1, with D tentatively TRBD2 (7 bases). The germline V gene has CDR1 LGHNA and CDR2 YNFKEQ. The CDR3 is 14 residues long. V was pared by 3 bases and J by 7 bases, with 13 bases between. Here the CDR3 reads CASSQVGGANEQFF. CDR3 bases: TGTGCCAGCAGCCAGGTTGGGGGGGCTAATGAGCAGTTCTTC.

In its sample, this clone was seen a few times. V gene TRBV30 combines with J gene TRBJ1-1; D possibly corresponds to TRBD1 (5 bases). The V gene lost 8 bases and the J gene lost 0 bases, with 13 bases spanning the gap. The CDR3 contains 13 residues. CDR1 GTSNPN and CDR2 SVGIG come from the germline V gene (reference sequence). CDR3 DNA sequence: TGTGCCACCCAGGGACGGCTGAACACTGAAGCTTTCTTT. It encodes CATQGRLNTEAFF.

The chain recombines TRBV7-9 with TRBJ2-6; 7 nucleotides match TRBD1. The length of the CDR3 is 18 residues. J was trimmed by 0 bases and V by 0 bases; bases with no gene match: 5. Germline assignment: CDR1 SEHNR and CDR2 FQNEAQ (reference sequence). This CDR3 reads CASSLAVGQSSGANVLTF. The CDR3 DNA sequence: TGTGCCAGCAGCTTAGCGGTGGGACAGAGCTCTGGGGCCAACGTCCTGACTTTC.

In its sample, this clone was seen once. CDR3: CASSPDVVVTSDTQYF. The DNA of the CDR3 is TGTGCCAGCAGCCCTGACGTCGTGGTGACTTCAGATACGCAGTATTTT. The chain uses TRBV7-2 and TRBJ2-3; D gene unclear. The ends were cut back, 5 bases at V and 4 bases at J, with 19 bases in the middle. CDR1 and CDR2 from the germline V gene are SGHTA and FQGNSA. There are 16 residues in the CDR3.

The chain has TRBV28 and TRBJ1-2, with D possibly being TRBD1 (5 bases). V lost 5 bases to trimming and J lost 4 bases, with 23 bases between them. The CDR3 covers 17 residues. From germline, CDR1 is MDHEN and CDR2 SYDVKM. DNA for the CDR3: TGTGCCAGCAGTACCGGGACGGGAAGGAGTAGTAGCTATGGCTACACCTTC. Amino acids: CASSTGTGRSSSYGYTF.

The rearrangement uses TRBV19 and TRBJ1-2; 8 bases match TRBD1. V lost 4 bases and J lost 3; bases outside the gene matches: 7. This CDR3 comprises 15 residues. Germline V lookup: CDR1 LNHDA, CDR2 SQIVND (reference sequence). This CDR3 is CASSNSQGAYYGYTF. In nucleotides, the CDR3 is TGTGCCAGTAGTAATAGTCAGGGGGCGTACTATGGCTACACCTTC.

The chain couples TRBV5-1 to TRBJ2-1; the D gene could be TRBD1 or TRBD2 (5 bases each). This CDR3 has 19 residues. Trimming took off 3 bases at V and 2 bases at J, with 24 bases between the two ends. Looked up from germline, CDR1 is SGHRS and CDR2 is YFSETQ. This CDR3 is CASSSPSRGQGVAYNEQFF. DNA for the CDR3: TGCGCCAGCAGCTCCCCCTCCCGGGGCCAAGGGGTCGCCTACAATGAGCAGTTCTTC.

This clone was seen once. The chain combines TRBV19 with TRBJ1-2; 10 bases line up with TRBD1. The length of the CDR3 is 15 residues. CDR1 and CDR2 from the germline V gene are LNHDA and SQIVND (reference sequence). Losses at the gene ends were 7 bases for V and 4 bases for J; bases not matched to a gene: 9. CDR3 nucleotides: TGTGCCAGTAATGACAGGGGGCTTTCGCGCTATGGCTACACCTTC. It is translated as CASNDRGLSRYGYTF.

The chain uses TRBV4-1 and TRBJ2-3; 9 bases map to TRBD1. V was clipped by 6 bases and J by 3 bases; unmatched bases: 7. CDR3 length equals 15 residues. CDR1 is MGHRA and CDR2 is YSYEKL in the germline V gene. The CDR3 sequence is CASRSPGQGTDTQYF. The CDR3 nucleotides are TGCGCCAGCAGGTCTCCGGGACAGGGAACAGATACGCAGTATTTT.

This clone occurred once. CDR3 DNA sequence: TGTGCCAGCAGGGGAGGGGCAGGGGTCTTACCCCAGCATTTT. Amino acid sequence: CASRGGAGVLPQHF. This chain connects TRBV27 to TRBJ1-5; tentatively, D is TRBD1 (6 bases). From germline, CDR1 is MNHEY and CDR2 SMNVEV (reference sequence). V lost 6 bases and J 10 bases, leaving 19 bases between the germline ends. The length of the CDR3 is 14 residues.

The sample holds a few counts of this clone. The CDR3 spells CASSRDRAFSPLHF. The CDR3 DNA reads TGTGCCAGCAGCCGGGACAGGGCCTTCTCACCCCTCCACTTT. The chain recombines TRBV6-5 with TRBJ1-6; 9 bases are a match to TRBD1. The V and J ends lost 6 bases and 10 bases, in that order; junction bases with no gene match: 7. Germline V gene lookup returns CDR1 MNHEY and CDR2 SVGAGI. The CDR3 is 14 residues long.

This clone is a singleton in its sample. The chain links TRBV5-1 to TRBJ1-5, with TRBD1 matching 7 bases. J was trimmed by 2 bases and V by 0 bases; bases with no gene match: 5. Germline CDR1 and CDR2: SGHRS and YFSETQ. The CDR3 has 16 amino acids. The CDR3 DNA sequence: TGCGCCAGCAGCTTGGAAGGGACAGTGGGCAATCAGCCCCAGCATTTT. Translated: CASSLEGTVGNQPQHF.

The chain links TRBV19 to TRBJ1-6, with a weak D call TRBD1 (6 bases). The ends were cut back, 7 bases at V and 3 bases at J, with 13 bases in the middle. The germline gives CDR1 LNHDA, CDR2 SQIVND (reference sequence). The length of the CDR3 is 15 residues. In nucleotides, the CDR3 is TGTGCCAGTACCCTAGAGGGGGGCTATAATTCACCCCTCCACTTT. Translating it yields CASTLEGGYNSPLHF.